The 25 T cell receptor beta chains below were found in one sample sequenced in a study of identical twins. Via MiXCR, TCRdb re-called the 5' RACE reads, giving one row per CDR3 protein. Of around 290,000 distinct CDR3 sequences in the sample, roughly 10% were seen once. These sequences were also reported in another study, on yellow fever vaccine responses in identical twins.

Sequenced sample: CD8+ T cells sorted from blood. All receptors come from a woman between 18 and 29 years old in good health.

This clonotype has a handful of counts. The chain links TRBV7-9 to TRBJ2-7; 9 nucleotides align to TRBD1. The CDR3 spans 15 residues. The V and J ends lost 5 bases and 2 bases, in that order; junction bases with no gene match: 7. Germline CDR1 SEHNR, CDR2 FQNEAQ (reference sequence). CDR3 nucleotide sequence: TGTGCCAGCAGCCCACGACAGGGGGAAACCTACGAGCAGTACTTC. It translates to CASSPRQGETYEQYF. Drawing the rest from reference TRBV7-9 and TRBJ2-7, the complete variable domain is DTGVSQNPRHKITKRGQNVTFRCDPISEHNRLYWYRQTLGQGPEFLTYFQNEAQLEKSRLLSDRFSAERPKGSFSTLEIQRTEQGDSAMYLCASSPRQGETYEQYFGPGTRLTVT.

The V and J genes are TRBV14 and TRBJ2-7; no definite D call. The CDR3 runs to 17 residues. The V gene lost 4 bases and the J gene lost 2 bases, with 21 bases spanning the gap. In germline, CDR1 is SGHDN, CDR2 FVKESK. CDR3 sequence reads: CASSPHGWENRAYEQYF. DNA for the CDR3: TGTGCCAGCAGCCCCCACGGATGGGAAAATAGGGCCTACGAGCAGTACTTC.

Only a few counts were recorded for this clonotype. The chain carries TRBV11-2 and TRBJ2-7; 9 bases are shared with TRBD2. CDR1 SGHAT and CDR2 FQNNGV come from the germline V gene. The CDR3 spans 18 residues. V shed 2 bases, J shed 3 bases, and the junction held 14 bases outside the gene matches. DNA of the CDR3: TGTGCCAGCAGCTTACTCCCCTCGAGGGCTAGCGGGAACTACGAGCAGTACTTC. This translates into CASSLLPSRASGNYEQYF.

This clonotype has more than one count but fewer than ten. The chain has TRBV4-3 and TRBJ1-6; 10 bases agree with TRBD1. CDR1 is LGHNA, CDR2 YSLEER, per germline. Trimming at V came to 0 bases and at J to 7 bases, leaving 3 bases not matched to a gene. This CDR3 has 16 amino acids. CDR3 DNA sequence: TGCGCCAGCAGCCAAGACCGGGACAGGGGAAATTCACCCCTCCACTTT. Protein: CASSQDRDRGNSPLHF.

This chain uses TRBV7-6 with TRBJ2-3; no reliable D call. The V and J ends lost 2 bases and 4 bases respectively, with 13 bases between them. CDR1 is SGHVS and CDR2 is FNYEAQ in the germline V gene. This CDR3 is 15 amino acids long. CDR3 nucleotides: TGTGCCAGCAGCTTATTTAATGCGATCCCAGATACGCAGTATTTT. Encoded protein: CASSLFNAIPDTQYF.

The chain carries TRBV25-1 and TRBJ2-7; 7 bases are a match to TRBD2. V lost 4 bases to trimming and J lost 2 bases; unmatched junction nucleotides: 5. Germline-derived CDR1 and CDR2 are MGHDK and SYGVNS. The CDR3 totals 14 residues. The CDR3 region is CASSAWDYPYEQYF. The CDR3 region has the DNA TGTGCCAGCAGTGCGTGGGACTACCCCTACGAGCAGTACTTC.

Only a few counts were recorded for this clonotype. V is TRBV7-2 and J is TRBJ2-2; 8 bases align to TRBD2. The CDR3 is 16 residues long. CDR1 is SGHTA, CDR2 FQGNSA, per germline. V shed 6 bases and J 6 bases; nucleotides not matched to a gene: 12. The CDR3 loop is CASRDHTSGSPGELFF. The CDR3 nucleotides read TGTGCCAGCAGGGACCATACTAGCGGCAGTCCCGGGGAGCTGTTTTTT.

This clonotype was counted ten times or more. V gene TRBV7-3 combines with J gene TRBJ2-5; no clear D. This CDR3 comprises 15 residues. V was pared by 0 bases and J by 2 bases, with 10 bases between. The V gene's germline CDR1 is SGHTA and CDR2 FQGTGA. Here the CDR3 reads CASSLTSDTQETQYF. As DNA, the CDR3 is TGTGCCAGCAGCTTAACATCGGATACACAAGAGACCCAGTACTTC.

This clonotype was counted many times. J is TRBJ2-1 and V is TRBV12-5; 7 nucleotides align to TRBD2. This CDR3 has 14 amino acids. The germline gives CDR1 LGHNT, CDR2 FRNRAP. Trimming took 7 bases from V and 4 from J; bases not matched to a gene: 7. The CDR3 loop is CASATWGGYNEQFF. The DNA of the CDR3 is TGTGCTAGTGCCACGTGGGGGGGATACAATGAGCAGTTCTTC.

This clonotype was observed many times. The CDR3 bases are TGCAGTGCTAGAGATTCGGCTAGCGGGAAGACGACCTACGAGCAGTACTTC. This codes for CSARDSASGKTTYEQYF. V and J are TRBV20-1 and TRBJ2-7, with 9 bases aligning to TRBD2. Germline V gene sequence: CDR1 DFQATT, CDR2 SNEGSKA (reference sequence). The CDR3 is 17 residues long. V was pared by 0 bases and J by 2 bases, with 11 bases of the junction left unmatched.

In this sample, this clonotype turned up a few times. This chain connects TRBV20-1 to TRBJ2-7, with 8 nucleotides matching TRBD1. Germline V gives CDR1 DFQATT, CDR2 SNEGSKA (reference sequence). The length of the CDR3 is 14 residues. V lost 3 bases and J lost 7; bases outside the gene matches: 11. The DNA of the CDR3 is TGCAGTGCTAGCCACGGACAGGGCCAGGATGAGCAGTACTTC. Its translation: CSASHGQGQDEQYF.

This clonotype has a count of ten or more. V gene TRBV5-6 combines with J gene TRBJ2-7, with D possibly matching TRBD2 (6 bases). The V end lost 0 bases, the J end lost 7 bases, and 11 bases lay between the germline ends. The germline V gene has CDR1 SGHDT and CDR2 YYEEEE. CDR3 length: 13 residues. CDR3 nucleotides: TGTGCCAGCAGCTTGGCTAGTAGCGGTGAGCAGTACTTC. This gives the protein CASSLASSGEQYF.

V usage is TRBV27 and J usage is TRBJ2-2, with 8 bases that match TRBD1. With V trimmed by 3 bases and J by 6 bases, 9 bases remained unmatched. The germline CDR1 and CDR2 sequences are MNHEY and SMNVEV (reference sequence). The CDR3 has 16 amino acids. The DNA for the CDR3 is TGTGCCAGCAGTTTGTTCCAGGGGGCGTCTTCCGGGGAGCTGTTTTTT. Its translation is CASSLFQGASSGELFF.

This clonotype was observed a few times. The chain has TRBV15 and TRBJ2-7; 11 bases map to TRBD1. Germline V gene lookup returns CDR1 LNHNV and CDR2 YYDKDF (reference sequence). There are 17 residues in the CDR3. After removal of 4 bases from V and 4 bases from J, the junction contained 12 bases not matched to a gene. This CDR3 is CATSTTGQGAFMYEQYF. CDR3 nucleotide sequence: TGTGCCACCAGCACCACCGGACAGGGGGCGTTTATGTACGAGCAGTACTTC.

This chain uses TRBV7-9 with TRBJ2-3; the match to TRBD2 covers 8 bases. The V gene end was trimmed by 9 bases and the J gene end by 1 base; junction bases not matched to a gene: 12. CDR1 and CDR2 (germline): SEHNR, FQNEAQ (reference sequence). The CDR3 consists of 16 residues. The CDR3 here is CARSPSGPTGTDTQYF. In nucleotides, the CDR3 is TGTGCCAGAAGCCCTAGCGGGCCCACGGGCACAGATACGCAGTATTTT.

The chain is built from TRBV6-8 and TRBJ2-7, with 7 positions matching TRBD1. V gave up 8 bases and J gave up 0 bases; unmatched junction bases: 10. The germline V gene has CDR1 MNHGY and CDR2 SAAAGT. CDR3 size: 15 residues. The CDR3 sequence: CASGDSSLSSYEQYF. CDR3 coding DNA: TGTGCCAGCGGGGACAGTTCCCTTAGCTCCTACGAGCAGTACTTC.

This clonotype occurred many times. V gene TRBV7-9 combines with J gene TRBJ2-7; D uncertain. Between the trimmed V and J ends, which lost 5 bases and 3 bases, there was a span of 8 bases. The CDR3 spans 12 residues. Looked up from germline, CDR1 is SEHNR and CDR2 is FQNEAQ (reference sequence). CDR3 nucleotide sequence: TGTGCCAGCAGCGCTGCCAACTACGAGCAGTACTTC. Its protein product is CASSAANYEQYF.

The chain recombines TRBV4-3 with TRBJ2-7, with D unclear. Germline values: CDR1 LGHNA, CDR2 YSLEER. V was clipped by 0 bases and J by 5 bases, with 14 bases between them. The CDR3 has 15 residues. Here the CDR3 reads CASSQDGQVGNEQYF. CDR3 coding DNA: TGCGCCAGCAGCCAAGATGGGCAAGTGGGAAACGAGCAGTACTTC.

Ten or more counts support this clonotype. This chain uses TRBV27 with TRBJ2-3; D unresolved. V was pared by 3 bases and J by 1 base, with 5 bases between. Germline assignment: CDR1 MNHEY and CDR2 SMNVEV (reference sequence). The CDR3 consists of 13 residues. DNA of the CDR3: TGTGCCAGCAGTTTTTTTCGCACAGATACGCAGTATTTT. It translates to CASSFFRTDTQYF.

This clonotype was picked up a small number of times. This rearrangement joins TRBV2 to TRBJ2-1; unclear D gene. The CDR3 totals 15 residues. V was shortened by 8 bases and J by 2 bases, with 16 bases between the two germline ends. CDR1 SNHLY and CDR2 FYNNEI come from the germline V gene. The CDR3 DNA is TGTGCCAGCCGTGGGGTCAATACTGCCTACAATGAGCAGTTCTTC. Protein: CASRGVNTAYNEQFF.

The chain combines TRBV2 with TRBJ1-1; no clear D gene. Deletions cut 4 bases from V and 4 bases from J, with 10 bases between. Germline CDR1 SNHLY, CDR2 FYNNEI. This CDR3 contains 13 residues. CDR3 protein: CASSGGVSTEAFF. The CDR3 coding sequence is TGTGCCAGCAGTGGTGGGGTGAGCACTGAAGCTTTCTTT.

This clonotype was detected only a few times. The CDR3 sequence: CASSYSNSPGELFF. CDR3 in DNA: TGTGCCAGCAGTTACTCGAATTCGCCCGGGGAGCTGTTTTTT. The V call is TRBV6-5, the J call TRBJ2-2, with no clear D. The CDR3 consists of 14 residues. V gave up 0 bases and J gave up 6 bases, with 8 bases separating them. The germline CDR1 and CDR2 sequences are MNHEY and SVGAGI.

The CDR3 nucleotides read TGTGCCAGCAGCAGCTTGGCGGGACCGGTATACAATGAGCAGTTCTTC. Its protein product is CASSSLAGPVYNEQFF. This rearrangement joins TRBV14 to TRBJ2-1, with D possibly being TRBD2 (6 bases). This CDR3 has 16 amino acids. V lost 5 bases, J lost 4 bases, and 18 bases lay in between. Looked up from germline, CDR1 is SGHDN and CDR2 is FVKESK.

This clonotype appeared many times. The chain joins TRBV5-6 to TRBJ2-2; D is possibly TRBD2 (5 bases). The germline V and J ends were trimmed by 5 bases and 5 bases, with 10 bases remaining between them. CDR1 is SGHDT, CDR2 YYEEEE, per germline. This CDR3 region has 13 residues. The CDR3 nucleotides are TGTGCCAGCAGAGCGGCGGGTACCGGGGAGCTGTTTTTT. Its protein product is CASRAAGTGELFF.

Of note for this clonotype: Just one base apart from a much larger clone, this may be a read error. The genes are TRBV2 and TRBJ2-7; a possible D gene is TRBD1 (5 bases). CDR3 size: 11 residues. CDR1 SNHLY and CDR2 FYNNEI come from the germline V gene. In DNA, the CDR3 is TGTACCAGCAGGGCTTTGTACGAGCAGTACTTC. It translates to CTSRALYEQYF.